A selection of T cell receptor beta chains follows, all from one sample in a study of blood T cell repertoires in COVID-19. Assay: immunoSEQ multiplex PCR; the TCRdb copy retains only in-frame clones and omits some. The sample has 200,000 to 300,000 clones; about 84% are singletons. Sequenced sample: PBMCs or T cells enriched from blood (not recorded which). The receptors come from a woman aged 45-59 years who had recovered from COVID-19. The CDR3 runs from the conserved cysteine through the conserved F or W. Fields, in order: V gene, clone size, D gene, J gene, CDR3 DNA, CDR3 protein. A D gene is named only where the DNA matches it firmly. Size is omitted from some rows. Given values are once, few, many or a class for expanded clones.

v_gene: TRBV19; abundance: NA; d_gene: NA; j_gene: TRBJ1-5; CDR3nt: TGTGCCAGTAGTTCACCGGCGGTCCCGAATCAGCCCCAGCATTTT; CDR3aa: CASSSPAVPNQPQHF
v_gene: TRBV19; abundance: NA; d_gene: TRBD1; j_gene: TRBJ1-2; CDR3nt: TGTGCCAGTAGTGAAACTTCCCCGGGACAGTCATATGGCTACACCTTC; CDR3aa: CASSETSPGQSYGYTF
v_gene: TRBV11-2; abundance: NA; d_gene: TRBD2; j_gene: TRBJ2-3; CDR3nt: TGTGCCAGCAGCTTATGGGCTAGCGGGGGGGCTCTAGATACGCAGTATTTT; CDR3aa: CASSLWASGGALDTQYF
v_gene: TRBV7-9; abundance: once; d_gene: NA; j_gene: TRBJ2-1; CDR3nt: TGTGCCAGCAGCTCAGGTTTGTGGTCATCATCCAATGAGCAGTTCTTC; CDR3aa: CASSSGLWSSSNEQFF
v_gene: TRBV6-4; abundance: NA; d_gene: TRBD1; j_gene: TRBJ1-5; CDR3nt: TGTGCCAGCCCGCCGGGGCAGGGGGGACACCAGCCCCAGCATTTT; CDR3aa: CASPPGQGGHQPQHF
v_gene: TRBV15; abundance: NA; d_gene: TRBD1; j_gene: TRBJ1-6; CDR3nt: TGTGCCACCAGCCTCAGAGGACAGGGGGCAAATTCACCCCTCCACTTT; CDR3aa: CATSLRGQGANSPLHF
v_gene: TRBV5-5; abundance: once; d_gene: NA; j_gene: TRBJ2-5; CDR3nt: TGTGCCAGCAGCTTGGGTAGCAAAGAGACCCAGTACTTC; CDR3aa: CASSLGSKETQYF
v_gene: TRBV5-1; abundance: NA; d_gene: NA; j_gene: TRBJ2-2; CDR3nt: TGCGCCAGCAGCTTCCGGGGAGACACCGGGGAGCTGTTTTTT; CDR3aa: CASSFRGDTGELFF
v_gene: TRBV6-5; abundance: NA; d_gene: NA; j_gene: TRBJ1-4; CDR3nt: TGTGCCAGCAGTTACGGCGGAGTGGGAACTAATGAAAAACTGTTTTTT; CDR3aa: CASSYGGVGTNEKLFF
v_gene: TRBV6-2/TRBV6-3; abundance: NA; d_gene: NA; j_gene: TRBJ1-6; CDR3nt: TGTGCCAGCAGTTACCGGACTCCCGCGCGGTCACCCCTCCACTTT; CDR3aa: CASSYRTPARSPLHF
v_gene: TRBV6-6; abundance: NA; d_gene: NA; j_gene: TRBJ2-7; CDR3nt: TGTGCCAGCAGCCATCTACTTTACTACGAGCAGTACTTC; CDR3aa: CASSHLLYYEQYF
v_gene: TRBV6-2/TRBV6-3; abundance: once; d_gene: NA; j_gene: TRBJ2-2; CDR3nt: TGTGCCAGCAGTTACCGGACCAGGGAGGCCGGGGAGCTGTTTTTT; CDR3aa: CASSYRTREAGELFF
v_gene: TRBV24-1; abundance: NA; d_gene: NA; j_gene: TRBJ2-7; CDR3nt: TGTGCCACCAGTGATGGGGACTCGTCCAATCTCTACGAGCAGTACTTC; CDR3aa: CATSDGDSSNLYEQYF
v_gene: TRBV5-1; abundance: NA; d_gene: TRBD1; j_gene: TRBJ1-1; CDR3nt: TGCGCCAGCAGCAGACAGGGGGAGAACACTGAAGCTTTCTTT; CDR3aa: CASSRQGENTEAFF
v_gene: TRBV5-4; abundance: NA; d_gene: NA; j_gene: TRBJ1-1; CDR3nt: TGTGCCAGCAGCTTGGAGGCGGGGGTGAAAGGGGTTTTCTTT; CDR3aa: CASSLEAGVKGVFF
v_gene: TRBV5-6; abundance: NA; d_gene: TRBD1; j_gene: TRBJ1-6; CDR3nt: TGTGCCAGCAGCTTGACGGGACAGGGGGTTTCACCCCTCCACTTT; CDR3aa: CASSLTGQGVSPLHF
v_gene: TRBV9; abundance: NA; d_gene: NA; j_gene: TRBJ1-2; CDR3nt: TGTGCCAGCAGCATATCGGACCGACAGCGCAACTATGGCTACACCTTC; CDR3aa: CASSISDRQRNYGYTF
v_gene: TRBV9; abundance: NA; d_gene: NA; j_gene: TRBJ1-3; CDR3nt: TGTGCCAGCAGCGTAGCTCTCAGGGGAGACTCTGGAAACACCATATATTTT; CDR3aa: CASSVALRGDSGNTIYF
v_gene: TRBV11-1; abundance: NA; d_gene: TRBD1; j_gene: TRBJ1-2; CDR3nt: TGTGCCAGCAGCCCGACCGGGACAGGGTTGGGCTACACCTTC; CDR3aa: CASSPTGTGLGYTF
v_gene: TRBV20-1; abundance: few; d_gene: NA; j_gene: TRBJ2-1; CDR3nt: TGCAGTGCTAGTGAACGGGTAGTCGGGAATGAGCAGTTCTTC; CDR3aa: CSASERVVGNEQFF
v_gene: TRBV7-9; abundance: NA; d_gene: TRBD1; j_gene: TRBJ1-4; CDR3nt: TGTGCCAGCAGCTTTGACAGGGTTAATGAAAAACTGTTTTTT; CDR3aa: CASSFDRVNEKLFF
v_gene: TRBV5-1; abundance: NA; d_gene: NA; j_gene: TRBJ2-3; CDR3nt: TGCGCCAGCAACCAAAACCACGCGGGGGATACGCAGTATTTT; CDR3aa: CASNQNHAGDTQYF
v_gene: TRBV4-3; abundance: NA; d_gene: NA; j_gene: TRBJ2-1; CDR3nt: TGCGCCAGCAGCCAAGAGAAGGGCAGGGTGAGTGAGCAGTTCTTC; CDR3aa: CASSQEKGRVSEQFF
v_gene: TRBV19; abundance: NA; d_gene: TRBD2; j_gene: TRBJ2-5; CDR3nt: TGTGCCAGTAGTATAGCTGCGACTAGCGGGCAAGAGACCCAGTACTTC; CDR3aa: CASSIAATSGQETQYF
v_gene: TRBV7-2; abundance: NA; d_gene: NA; j_gene: TRBJ1-1; CDR3nt: TGTGCCAGCACCGGGGGTATCGGAGGAGCTTTCTTT; CDR3aa: CASTGGIGGAFF
v_gene: TRBV20-1; abundance: NA; d_gene: NA; j_gene: TRBJ1-1; CDR3nt: TGCAGCGGGGTAAGGAACACTGAAGCTTTCTTT; CDR3aa: CSGVRNTEAFF
v_gene: TRBV24-1; abundance: NA; d_gene: NA; j_gene: TRBJ2-3; CDR3nt: TGTGCCACCAGTGCCGGAGGTAGCGGACTCAGGGATACGCAGTATTTT; CDR3aa: CATSAGGSGLRDTQYF
v_gene: TRBV4-1; abundance: NA; d_gene: NA; j_gene: TRBJ1-1; CDR3nt: TGCGCCAGCAGCCAAGTCGTGAGGGACACTGAAGCTTTCTTT; CDR3aa: CASSQVVRDTEAFF
v_gene: TRBV11-3; abundance: once; d_gene: TRBD1; j_gene: TRBJ1-4; CDR3nt: TGTGCCAGCAGACCCACAGGGGAAGGAGAAAAACTGTTTTTT; CDR3aa: CASRPTGEGEKLFF
v_gene: TRBV20-1; abundance: NA; d_gene: NA; j_gene: TRBJ1-1; CDR3nt: TGCAGTGCTAGAACAGACCGAGAAGCTTTCTTT; CDR3aa: CSARTDREAFF
v_gene: TRBV7-7; abundance: NA; d_gene: NA; j_gene: TRBJ2-3; CDR3nt: TGTGCTAGCAGTCACCAGGGGTCAGATACGCAGTATTTT; CDR3aa: CASSHQGSDTQYF
v_gene: TRBV6-5; abundance: NA; d_gene: NA; j_gene: TRBJ1-1; CDR3nt: TGTGCCAGCAGTTACTACGGGAGTCTTAACACTGAAGCTTTCTTT; CDR3aa: CASSYYGSLNTEAFF
v_gene: TRBV7-2; abundance: NA; d_gene: NA; j_gene: TRBJ1-1; CDR3nt: TGTGCCAGCAGCCGCCCCAGGGGTCTGAACACTGAAGCTTTCTTT; CDR3aa: CASSRPRGLNTEAFF
v_gene: TRBV5-1; abundance: NA; d_gene: NA; j_gene: TRBJ1-6; CDR3nt: TGCGCCAGCAGCACGAGGACAAGCAGCAATAATTCACCCCTCCACTTT; CDR3aa: CASSTRTSSNNSPLHF
v_gene: TRBV4-3; abundance: NA; d_gene: TRBD1; j_gene: TRBJ1-2; CDR3nt: TGCGCCAGCAGCCAAGATCCAGGGGGCTATGGCTACACCTTC; CDR3aa: CASSQDPGGYGYTF
v_gene: TRBV7-2; abundance: NA; d_gene: TRBD1; j_gene: TRBJ2-1; CDR3nt: TGTGCCAGCAGTGCAGACAGGGGGCTTTACAATGAGCAGTTCTTC; CDR3aa: CASSADRGLYNEQFF
v_gene: TRBV19; abundance: NA; d_gene: TRBD1; j_gene: TRBJ2-7; CDR3nt: TGTGCCAGTAGCCGGGACAGGGTCTCCTACGAGCAGTACTTC; CDR3aa: CASSRDRVSYEQYF
v_gene: TRBV18; abundance: NA; d_gene: NA; j_gene: TRBJ2-2; CDR3nt: TGTGCCAGCTCACCCCAGGGAGGCACCGGGGAGCTGTTTTTT; CDR3aa: CASSPQGGTGELFF
v_gene: TRBV24-1; abundance: NA; d_gene: NA; j_gene: TRBJ2-1; CDR3nt: TGTGCCACCAGTGATTCTGGGCAGGGATCCTACAATGAGCAGTTCTTC; CDR3aa: CATSDSGQGSYNEQFF
v_gene: TRBV4-3; abundance: NA; d_gene: TRBD2; j_gene: TRBJ2-1; CDR3nt: TGCGCCAGCAGGGGCGGTAGCGGGAGGTTGGATGAGCAGTTCTTC; CDR3aa: CASRGGSGRLDEQFF
v_gene: TRBV28; abundance: NA; d_gene: NA; j_gene: TRBJ2-7; CDR3nt: TGTGCCAGCAGTGGTTGGGCTGAAATGCCCTACGAGCAGTACTTC; CDR3aa: CASSGWAEMPYEQYF
v_gene: TRBV18; abundance: NA; d_gene: NA; j_gene: TRBJ1-5; CDR3nt: TGTGCCAGCTCACCTGGGAGGAATGGCAATCAGCCCCAGCATTTT; CDR3aa: CASSPGRNGNQPQHF
v_gene: TRBV27; abundance: NA; d_gene: NA; j_gene: TRBJ1-2; CDR3nt: TGTGCCAGCAGTTCGGACAGCAACTATGGCTACACCTTC; CDR3aa: CASSSDSNYGYTF
v_gene: TRBV19; abundance: NA; d_gene: NA; j_gene: TRBJ2-2; CDR3nt: TGTGCCAGTAGTATAGAAGGCGGGGTGAACACCGGGGAGCTGTTTTTT; CDR3aa: CASSIEGGVNTGELFF
v_gene: TRBV5-6; abundance: once; d_gene: TRBD1; j_gene: TRBJ2-5; CDR3nt: TGTGCTTCCCAGGGGGCGGAGACCCAGTACTTC; CDR3aa: CASQGAETQYF
v_gene: TRBV6-5; abundance: once; d_gene: NA; j_gene: TRBJ2-2; CDR3nt: TGTGCCATCAGCAACAGGCTGAACACCGGGGAGCTGTTTTTT; CDR3aa: CAISNRLNTGELFF
v_gene: TRBV5-6; abundance: NA; d_gene: NA; j_gene: TRBJ1-5; CDR3nt: TGTGCCAGCAGCTTGGCTAATAGCAATCAGCCCCAGCATTTT; CDR3aa: CASSLANSNQPQHF
v_gene: TRBV4-1; abundance: NA; d_gene: NA; j_gene: TRBJ2-3; CDR3nt: TGCGCCAGCAGCCAAGCGAATCTAGCGCTAAGCACAGATACGCAGTATTTT; CDR3aa: CASSQANLALSTDTQYF
v_gene: TRBV6-6; abundance: NA; d_gene: NA; j_gene: TRBJ2-2; CDR3nt: TGTGCCAGCAGTTCTAACACCGGGGAGCTGTTTTTT; CDR3aa: CASSSNTGELFF
v_gene: TRBV4-3; abundance: NA; d_gene: TRBD1; j_gene: TRBJ2-7; CDR3nt: TGCGCCAGCAGCCAGTTTGCACAGGGGGTGTACTCCTACGAGCAGTACTTC; CDR3aa: CASSQFAQGVYSYEQYF
v_gene: TRBV10-3; abundance: NA; d_gene: TRBD1; j_gene: TRBJ1-1; CDR3nt: TGTGCCATCAGGGCCTTACAGGGGGCGGCTTTCTTT; CDR3aa: CAIRALQGAAFF
v_gene: TRBV4-3; abundance: once; d_gene: TRBD1; j_gene: TRBJ2-1; CDR3nt: TGCGCCAGCAGCCAAGCCGGGACAGGGGACTACAATGAGCAGTTCTTC; CDR3aa: CASSQAGTGDYNEQFF
v_gene: TRBV2; abundance: NA; d_gene: TRBD1; j_gene: TRBJ1-5; CDR3nt: TGTGCCAGCAGGTATGAACAGGGGGCAAGTCAGCCCCAGCATTTT; CDR3aa: CASRYEQGASQPQHF
v_gene: TRBV7-9; abundance: NA; d_gene: TRBD1; j_gene: TRBJ2-2; CDR3nt: TGTGCCAGCAGCCGACAGGGGGCGGCCGGGGAGCTGTTTTTT; CDR3aa: CASSRQGAAGELFF
v_gene: TRBV5-8; abundance: NA; d_gene: TRBD2; j_gene: TRBJ2-1; CDR3nt: TGTGCCAGCAGCTTCTTAAGCGGGAGAGGCCATATTGAGCAGTTCTTC; CDR3aa: CASSFLSGRGHIEQFF
v_gene: TRBV19; abundance: once; d_gene: TRBD1; j_gene: TRBJ1-2; CDR3nt: TGTGCCAGTAGTACCCACATGACAGGGGCCGTCTATGGCTACACCTTC; CDR3aa: CASSTHMTGAVYGYTF
v_gene: TRBV28; abundance: NA; d_gene: NA; j_gene: TRBJ2-7; CDR3nt: TGTGCCACGGCACCGGGACACTCCTACGAGCAGTACTTC; CDR3aa: CATAPGHSYEQYF
v_gene: TRBV6-1; abundance: once; d_gene: TRBD1; j_gene: TRBJ2-1; CDR3nt: TGTGCCAGCAGTGAATGGGGGACAGGGGAGAATGAGCAGTTCTTC; CDR3aa: CASSEWGTGENEQFF
v_gene: TRBV7-2; abundance: NA; d_gene: TRBD1; j_gene: TRBJ2-4; CDR3nt: TGTGCCAGCAGCTCCATCGTGACAGGGGCCAAAAACATTCAGTACTTC; CDR3aa: CASSSIVTGAKNIQYF
v_gene: TRBV6-2/TRBV6-3; abundance: NA; d_gene: TRBD2; j_gene: TRBJ2-3; CDR3nt: TGTGCCAGCAGCCCTACTAGCGGGGGGGCATTAGATACGCAGTATTTT; CDR3aa: CASSPTSGGALDTQYF